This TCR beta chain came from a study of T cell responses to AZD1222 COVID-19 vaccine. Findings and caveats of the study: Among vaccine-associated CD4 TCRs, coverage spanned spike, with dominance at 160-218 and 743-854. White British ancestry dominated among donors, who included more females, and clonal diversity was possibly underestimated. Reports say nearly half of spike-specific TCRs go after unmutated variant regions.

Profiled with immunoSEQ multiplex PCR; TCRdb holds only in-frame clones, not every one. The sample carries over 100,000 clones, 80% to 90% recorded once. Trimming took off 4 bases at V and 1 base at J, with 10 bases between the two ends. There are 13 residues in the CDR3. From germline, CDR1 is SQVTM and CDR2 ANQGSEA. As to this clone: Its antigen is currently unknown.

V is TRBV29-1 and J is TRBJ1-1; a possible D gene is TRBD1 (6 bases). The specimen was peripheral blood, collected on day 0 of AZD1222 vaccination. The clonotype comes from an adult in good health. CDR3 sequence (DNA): TGCAGCGTTGCCGGGACAAGGAACACTGAAGCTTTCTTT. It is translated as CSVAGTRNTEAFF.